These 18 T cell receptor beta chains originate from one sample sequenced in a study of blood T cells in healthy people across ages. Primed by a sample-barcoded 5' primer and a J-beta primer mix, a second PCR proceeded for 7 to 11 cycles. TCRdb analysed the 5' RACE reads with MiXCR anew, one entry per CDR3 protein. This sample carries 730,000 or so distinct CDR3 sequences, approximately 40% of them seen once, and the ten largest clones take 30%. Sample: blood. These receptors were taken from an older man in good health.

The J gene is TRBJ2-5, the V gene TRBV7-9, with 8 bases identical to TRBD1. J was trimmed by 2 bases and V by 5 bases; bases with no gene match: 7. Germline V gene lookup returns CDR1 SEHNR and CDR2 FQNEAQ (reference sequence). The length of the CDR3 is 15 residues. CDR3 region: CASSHTGTGQETQYF. CDR3 nucleotide sequence: TGTGCCAGCAGCCATACCGGGACAGGACAAGAGACCCAGTACTTC. Combining the CDR3 with reference TRBV7-9 and TRBJ2-5 gives the whole variable domain DTGVSQNPRHKITKRGQNVTFRCDPISEHNRLYWYRQTLGQGPEFLTYFQNEAQLEKSRLLSDRFSAERPKGSFSTLEIQRTEQGDSAMYLCASSHTGTGQETQYFGPGTRLLVL.

V gene TRBV29-1 combines with J gene TRBJ1-2; tentative D call: TRBD1 (5 bases). V lost 3 bases and J 4 bases, leaving 18 bases between the germline ends. This CDR3 has 15 residues. Germline V gives CDR1 SQVTM, CDR2 ANQGSEA. The CDR3 region is CSVEDGGFISYGYTF. The DNA for the CDR3 is TGCAGCGTTGAGGACGGGGGGTTCATTTCCTATGGCTACACCTTC.

This rearrangement joins TRBV6-5 to TRBJ2-3, with TRBD2 identical over 7 bases. V lost 0 bases and J lost 10; bases outside the gene matches: 10. Germline V gene sequence: CDR1 MNHEY, CDR2 SVGAGI. The CDR3 contains 15 residues. The CDR3 DNA follows: TGTGCCAGCAGTTACTCGACGGGCCCGGGGGGTGCGCAGTATTTT. Translating it yields CASSYSTGPGGAQYF.

CDR3 region: CASSLGDATGIEQYF. The CDR3 nucleotides are TGTGCCAGCAGTTTAGGGGATGCCACCGGCATCGAGCAGTACTTC. The chain combines TRBV28 with TRBJ2-7; D remains ambiguous. The length of the CDR3 is 15 residues. The V gene's germline CDR1 is MDHEN and CDR2 SYDVKM. The germline V and J ends were trimmed by 2 bases and 6 bases, with 17 bases remaining between them.

This clonotype was seen a handful of times. The CDR3 nucleotides are TGCGCCAGCAGCCAAGACGCTTCTGGGGGCAAAAACATTCAGTACTTC. Its translation: CASSQDASGGKNIQYF. The J gene is TRBJ2-4, the V gene TRBV4-3; D might be TRBD1 or TRBD2, each matching 5 bases. Trimming left V 0 bases short and J 3 bases short, with 12 bases between. The CDR3 contains 16 residues. Germline V CDR1 and CDR2: LGHNA, YSLEER.

The rearrangement joins TRBV7-8 to TRBJ2-5; 7 bases align to TRBD2. The CDR3 has 15 amino acids. Germline V lookup: CDR1 SGHVS, CDR2 FQNEAQ. V lost 4 bases and J lost 2; bases outside the gene matches: 7. The CDR3 sequence is CASSSLARGQETQYF. CDR3 coding DNA: TGTGCCAGCAGCTCACTAGCGAGGGGACAAGAGACCCAGTACTTC.

The chain uses TRBV7-9 and TRBJ2-3; TRBD1 matches at 8 bases. Trimming cost V 9 bases and J 0 bases; bases outside gene matches: 2. CDR3 length: 13 residues. The germline gives CDR1 SEHNR, CDR2 FQNEAQ (reference sequence). The CDR3 here is CARGTGSTDTQYF. In DNA, the CDR3 is TGTGCCAGAGGGACAGGAAGCACAGATACGCAGTATTTT.

This clonotype showed up just a few times. The rearrangement uses TRBV11-2 and TRBJ2-5, with 15 bases that match TRBD2. In germline, CDR1 is SGHAT, CDR2 FQNNGV. The CDR3 covers 16 residues. Losses at the gene ends were 5 bases for V and 4 bases for J; bases not matched to a gene: 5. This chain's CDR3 is CASSRTSGRAGETQYF. CDR3 in DNA: TGTGCCAGCAGCAGGACTAGCGGGAGGGCCGGAGAGACCCAGTACTTC.

The gene calls are TRBV20-1 and TRBJ2-1; 8 nucleotides match TRBD1. The V gene's germline CDR1 is DFQATT and CDR2 SNEGSKA (reference sequence). CDR3 size: 15 residues. The ends lost 6 bases at V and 4 bases at J; junction bases unmatched: 11. The CDR3 reads CSARSDRGPYNEQFF. The CDR3 nucleotides read TGCAGTGCCAGAAGCGACAGGGGACCTTACAATGAGCAGTTCTTC.

The chain employs TRBV6-2 or TRBV6-3 and TRBJ2-2; D call uncertain. The germline V and J ends were trimmed by 5 bases and 2 bases, with 15 bases remaining between them. The CDR3 extends over 16 amino acids. Germline CDR1 and CDR2: MNHEY and SVGEGT. The CDR3 nucleotides read TGTGCCAGCAGTCGGATTGCCCAGGCAAACACCGGGGAGCTGTTTTTT. This sequence encodes CASSRIAQANTGELFF.

This clonotype occurred a few times. The V and J genes are TRBV7-2 and TRBJ2-7, with 11 nucleotides matching TRBD2. V lost 7 bases, J lost 2 bases, and 13 bases stayed unmatched. The CDR3 covers 17 residues. The germline gives CDR1 SGHTA, CDR2 FQGNSA. CDR3 coding DNA: TGTGCCAGCACCAGACCGGGACTAGCGGCACCTACCTACGAGCAGTACTTC. Encoded protein: CASTRPGLAAPTYEQYF.

V gene TRBV7-9 combines with J gene TRBJ1-6; tentatively, D is TRBD1 (5 bases). V was clipped by 4 bases and J by 10 bases, with 17 bases between them. The CDR3 contains 15 residues. Germline V lookup: CDR1 SEHNR, CDR2 FQNEAQ (reference sequence). The CDR3: CASSSSVGVRSPLHF. DNA of the CDR3: TGTGCCAGCAGCTCGTCCGTGGGGGTGCGGTCACCCCTCCACTTT. Together with reference TRBV7-9 and TRBJ1-6, the CDR3 gives the full variable domain: DTGVSQNPRHKITKRGQNVTFRCDPISEHNRLYWYRQTLGQGPEFLTYFQNEAQLEKSRLLSDRFSAERPKGSFSTLEIQRTEQGDSAMYLCASSSSVGVRSPLHFGNGTRLTVT.

This clonotype has only a few counts. The chain uses TRBV7-2 and TRBJ1-1; D not resolved. The CDR3 has 14 amino acids. The V gene's germline CDR1 is SGHTA and CDR2 FQGNSA. Between the trimmed V and J ends, which lost 4 bases and 5 bases, there was a span of 14 bases. CDR3 DNA sequence: TGTGCCAGCAGCTCCAACCCGCCGGGGACTGAAGCTTTCTTT. Translation: CASSSNPPGTEAFF.

The chain recombines TRBV6-2 or TRBV6-3 with TRBJ2-7; 10 nucleotides agree with TRBD2. V was pared by 2 bases and J by 0 bases, with 4 bases of the junction left unmatched. The CDR3 runs to 16 residues. Looked up from germline, CDR1 is MNHEY and CDR2 is SVGEGT. The CDR3 sequence: CASSYPLAGVSYEQYF. In DNA form, the CDR3 reads TGTGCCAGCAGTTACCCTCTAGCGGGAGTCTCCTACGAGCAGTACTTC.

This rearrangement joins TRBV3-1 to TRBJ2-5, with a weak D call TRBD1 (5 bases). Matching the DNA end better, TRBJ2-7 makes the J call doubtful. This CDR3 has 13 residues. In germline, CDR1 is LGHDT, CDR2 YNNKEL (reference sequence). DNA for the CDR3: TGTGCCAGCAGCCATGCAGGGTTTTTCGAGCAGTACTTC. Amino acid sequence: CASSHAGFFEQYF.

The sample holds many counts of this clonotype. The chain recombines TRBV7-8 with TRBJ2-1, with 8 positions matching TRBD1. The V gene's germline CDR1 is SGHVS and CDR2 FQNEAQ. There are 13 residues in the CDR3. V trimming: 4 bases; J trimming: 7 bases; junction bases outside the gene matches: 3. The CDR3 reads CASSSDRGNEQFF. In DNA form, the CDR3 reads TGTGCCAGCAGCTCCGACAGGGGTAATGAGCAGTTCTTC.

The sample holds one count of this clonotype. This chain uses TRBV3-1 with TRBJ2-5; D is unresolved. The CDR3 is 14 amino acids. Per germline, CDR1 LGHDT and CDR2 YNNKEL (reference sequence). Trimming shortened V by 3 bases and J by 3 bases, and 11 bases separated the two germline ends. The chain's CDR3 is CASSHPDAKETQYF. Written as DNA, the CDR3 is TGTGCCAGCAGCCACCCGGACGCAAAAGAGACCCAGTACTTC.

A few counts support this clonotype. The rearrangement links TRBV5-4 to TRBJ2-3; D not resolved. The germline V and J ends were trimmed by 6 bases and 0 bases, with 11 bases remaining between them. Germline CDR1 SGHNT, CDR2 YYREEE (reference sequence). CDR3 length equals 14 residues. The CDR3 DNA is TGTGCCAGCACCCACCGGGCTAGCACAGATACGCAGTATTTT. Its protein product is CASTHRASTDTQYF.